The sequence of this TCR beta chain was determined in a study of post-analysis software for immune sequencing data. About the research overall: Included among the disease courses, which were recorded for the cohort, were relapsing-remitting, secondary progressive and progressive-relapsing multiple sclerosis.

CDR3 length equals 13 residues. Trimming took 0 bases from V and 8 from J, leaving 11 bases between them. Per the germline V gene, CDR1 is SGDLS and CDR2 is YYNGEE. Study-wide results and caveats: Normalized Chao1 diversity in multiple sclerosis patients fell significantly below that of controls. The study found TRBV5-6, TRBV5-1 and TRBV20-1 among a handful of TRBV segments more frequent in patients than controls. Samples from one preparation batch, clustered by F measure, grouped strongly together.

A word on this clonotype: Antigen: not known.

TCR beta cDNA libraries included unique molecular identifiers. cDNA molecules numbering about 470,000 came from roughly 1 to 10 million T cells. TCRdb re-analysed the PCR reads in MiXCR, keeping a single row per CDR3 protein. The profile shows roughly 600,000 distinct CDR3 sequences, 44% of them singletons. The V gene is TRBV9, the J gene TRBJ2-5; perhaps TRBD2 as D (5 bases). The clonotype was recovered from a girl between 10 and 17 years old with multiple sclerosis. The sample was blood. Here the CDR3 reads CASSVDNGITQYF. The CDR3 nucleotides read TGTGCCAGCAGCGTAGATAACGGGATCACCCAGTACTTC.